This TCR beta chain was recovered during a study of blood T cells in healthy people across ages. V lost 9 bases to trimming and J lost 2 bases, with 14 bases between them. The germline V gene has CDR1 ENHRY and CDR2 SYGVKD. CDR3 length: 13 amino acids. For the second PCR, which ran for about 6 to 11 cycles, a sample-barcoded 5' primer and a J-beta primer mix were used. TCRdb itself ran the 5' RACE reads through MiXCR, one entry per CDR3 protein. Among approximately 690,000 distinct CDR3 sequences listed, roughly 58% were seen once. A note on this clonotype: Its antigen remains unknown.

Findings of the study overall: TCR beta diversity per million T cells fell roughly linearly with age.

Specimen: blood. The clonotype originates from a man in his sixties in good health. V and J are TRBV10-3 and TRBJ2-7; weak D call: TRBD1 (6 bases). CDR3 loop: CAMSKGETYEQYF. The CDR3 DNA reads as TGTGCCATGTCCAAGGGGGAAACCTACGAGCAGTACTTC.